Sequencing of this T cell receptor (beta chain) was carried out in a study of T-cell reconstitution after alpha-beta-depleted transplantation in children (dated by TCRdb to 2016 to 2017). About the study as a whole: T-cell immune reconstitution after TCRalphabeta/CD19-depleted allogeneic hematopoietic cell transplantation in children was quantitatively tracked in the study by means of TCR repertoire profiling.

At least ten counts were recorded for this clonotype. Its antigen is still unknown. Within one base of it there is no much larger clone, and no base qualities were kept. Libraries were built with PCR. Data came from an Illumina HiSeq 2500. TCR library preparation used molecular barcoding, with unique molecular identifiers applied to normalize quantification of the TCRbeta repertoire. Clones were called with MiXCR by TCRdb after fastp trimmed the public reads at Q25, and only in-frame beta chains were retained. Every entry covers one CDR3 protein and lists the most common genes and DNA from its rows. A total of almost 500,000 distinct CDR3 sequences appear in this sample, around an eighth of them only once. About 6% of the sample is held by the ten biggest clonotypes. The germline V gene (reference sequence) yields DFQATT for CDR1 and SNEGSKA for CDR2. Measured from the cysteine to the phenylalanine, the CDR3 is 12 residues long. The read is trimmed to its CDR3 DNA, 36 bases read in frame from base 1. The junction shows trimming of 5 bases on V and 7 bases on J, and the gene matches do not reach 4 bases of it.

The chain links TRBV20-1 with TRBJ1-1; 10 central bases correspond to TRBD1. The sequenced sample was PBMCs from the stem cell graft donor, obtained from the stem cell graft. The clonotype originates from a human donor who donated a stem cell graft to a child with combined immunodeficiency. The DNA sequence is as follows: TGCAGTGCTTCGACAGGGGGCGTTGAAGCTTTCTTT. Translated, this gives CSASTGGVEAFF.